Below are 21 T cell receptor beta chains sequenced from a single sample in a study of tumor-infiltrating lymphocytes in primary liver carcinoma. Germline DNA was extracted too, while blood RNA derived from unsorted whole blood. Priming with a constant-region primer yielded TCR beta cDNA from 400 to 500 ng total RNA. Modified slightly, ARM-PCR produced TCR beta libraries over three nested multiplex PCR rounds. Researchers ran the first two PCR rounds for 10 cycles each with TRBV1-TRBV30 forward primers and a C-beta reverse primer. TCRdb fed the multiplex PCR reads into MiXCR, producing one record per CDR3 protein. The data contain approximately 330,000 distinct CDR3 sequences, approximately 64% of them singletons. The sample consisted of peripheral blood. The receptors were sampled from a man between 35 and 55 years old with primary liver carcinoma and hepatitis B virus infection.

About this clonotype: Relative to the germline gene, one junction end is altered; a read error may explain this. The chain couples TRBV6-6 to TRBJ2-7, with D tentatively TRBD1 (5 bases). The germline V gene encodes CDR1 MNHNY and CDR2 SVGAGI (reference sequence). The CDR3 runs 15 residues. CDR3 sequence: CASSYLRQISYEQYF. In nucleotides, the CDR3 is TGTGCTAGCAGTTACTTGAGACAGATCTCCTACGAGCAGTACTTC.

This clonotype was picked up a small number of times. The chain couples TRBV11-3 to TRBJ2-1; 9 bases are shared with TRBD2. This CDR3 spans 16 amino acids. CDR1 and CDR2 (germline): SGHNT, YENEEA. V shed 5 bases and J 4 bases; nucleotides not matched to a gene: 9. The CDR3 protein is CASSTGTSGLYNEQFF. The CDR3 nucleotides are TGTGCCAGCAGCACCGGTACTAGCGGGCTATACAATGAGCAGTTCTTC. Complete variable domain (other parts from reference TRBV11-3 and TRBJ2-1): EAGVVQSPRYKIIEKKQPVAFWCNPISGHNTLYWYLQNLGQGPELLIRYENEEAVDDSQLPKDRFSAERLKGVDSTLKIQPAELGDSAVYLCASSTGTSGLYNEQFFGPGTRLTVL.

This clonotype was seen a few times. The chain has TRBV24-1 and TRBJ2-1; D not resolved. V lost 11 bases and J 5 bases, leaving 12 bases between the germline ends. CDR1 and CDR2 from the germline V gene are KGHDR and SFDVKD. The CDR3 totals 12 residues. For the CDR3, the DNA is TGTGCCATTCGGACGTCCGACAATGAGCAGTTCTTC. This sequence encodes CAIRTSDNEQFF.

The rearrangement uses TRBV12-3 or TRBV12-4 and TRBJ2-7, with a tentative D call TRBD2 (5 bases). This CDR3 region has 15 residues. The ends were cut back, 5 bases at V and 3 bases at J, with 17 bases in the middle. The CDR3 DNA is TGTGCCAGCAGTCCAGGACCAGCGGATATCTACGAGCAGTACTTC. Its protein is CASSPGPADIYEQYF.

This clonotype was seen at least ten times. This chain connects TRBV6-2 or TRBV6-3 to TRBJ2-3, with TRBD1 matching 8 bases. With V trimmed by 5 bases and J by 6 bases, 7 bases remained unmatched. CDR1 and CDR2 from the germline V gene are MNHEY and SVGEGT. The CDR3 has 14 amino acids. The CDR3 bases are TGTGCCAGCAGTCCGCGGACAGGGTCCGATACGCAGTATTTT. This gives the protein CASSPRTGSDTQYF.

Concerning this clonotype: No DNA is shown, since the ends of the CDR3 on it are uncertain; the CDR3 is the one TCRdb lists. The CDR3 reads CAGSFVVLRDSYSCEQYF. The V and J genes are TRBV11-2 and TRBJ2-7; the D call TRBD1 from the table was never checked on the DNA. Germline values: CDR1 SGHAT, CDR2 FQNNGV. Including both end residues, the CDR3 is 18 amino acids long.

This sequence joins TRBV5-1 and TRBJ1-4, with D hard to call. Germline loops: CDR1 SGHRS, CDR2 YFSETQ. Trimming left V 4 bases short and J 8 bases short, with 15 bases between. The CDR3 runs to 14 residues. The CDR3 DNA reads TGCGCCAGCAGCATACGGTCCGACGGGGAAAAACTGTTTTTT. It yields the protein CASSIRSDGEKLFF.

Concerning this clonotype itself: One base away lies a much larger clone, so this may be a sequencing read error. The chain employs TRBV10-2 and TRBJ2-7, with 8 bases matching TRBD1. CDR3 length: 14 residues. The germline V gene encodes CDR1 WSHSY and CDR2 SAAADI. The CDR3 spells CASRSVSGGYEQHF. The CDR3 DNA sequence: TGCGCCAGCAGGAGCGTCTCAGGGGGCTACGAGCAGCACTTC.

Notes on this clonotype: This could be a read error, since a much larger clone is one nucleotide away. J is TRBJ1-6 and V is TRBV4-1; D gene uncertain. The CDR3 runs 17 residues. The germline V gene has CDR1 MGHRA and CDR2 YSYEKL. CDR3 DNA: TGCGCCAGCAGCCAAGTGTCAGTGAGTGCCTATAATTCACCCCTCCGCTTT. Translated: CASSQVSVSAYNSPLRF.

Worth noting for this clonotype: A junction boundary mismatches the germline segment, possibly from a read error. The chain couples TRBV11-2 to TRBJ2-1, with D possibly matching TRBD2 (7 bases). There are 16 residues in the CDR3. Germline values: CDR1 SGHAT, CDR2 FQNNGV. The CDR3 DNA is TGTGCCAGGAGCTTAGTGGGGGCTAGCGGCAGATCTGAGCAGTTCTTC. Protein sequence: CARSLVGASGRSEQFF.

This clonotype has at least ten counts. V usage is TRBV12-3 or TRBV12-4 and J usage is TRBJ2-1; 10 bases line up with TRBD2. Trimming cost V 7 bases and J 7 bases; bases outside gene matches: 7. The CDR3 extends over 14 amino acids. CDR3 DNA: TGTGCCAGCACCCAGGGACTAGCGCAGAATGAGCAGTTCTTC. This gives the protein CASTQGLAQNEQFF.

This clonotype has a count of ten or more. This chain links TRBV12-3 or TRBV12-4 with TRBJ2-3; D unresolved. Trimming shortened V by 7 bases and J by 0 bases, and 17 bases separated the two germline ends. This CDR3 is 16 amino acids long. The CDR3 nucleotides read TGTGCCAGCATGCAGGAAATTTTAATTAGCACAGATACGCAGTATTTT. It is translated as CASMQEILISTDTQYF.

As for this clonotype: A much larger clone lies a single base off, so this may be a read error. The chain carries TRBV6-6 and TRBJ2-7, with D perhaps assigned TRBD1 or TRBD2 (6 bases each). This CDR3 region has 13 residues. Per germline, CDR1 MNHNY and CDR2 SVGAGI (reference sequence). V was shortened by 8 bases and J by 6 bases, with 17 bases between the two germline ends. The CDR3 DNA sequence: TGTGCCAGCTGGAGGGGGGAACGATGCGAGCAGTACTTC. Amino acid sequence: CASWRGERCEQYF.

This clonotype has ten or more counts. This chain links TRBV10-3 with TRBJ2-3, with 8 bases aligning to TRBD2. This CDR3 contains 12 residues. Germline CDR1 reads ENHRY; CDR2 reads SYGVKD. With V trimmed by 10 bases and J by 5 bases, 5 bases remained unmatched. The CDR3 DNA reads TGTGCCACGGGAGGGCGGGAAGATACGCAGTATTTT. The encoded protein is CATGGREDTQYF.

This clonotype was observed many times. V is TRBV6-5 and J is TRBJ1-4; 12 bases align to TRBD1. V lost 4 bases to trimming and J lost 10 bases; unmatched junction nucleotides: 4. This CDR3 spans 14 amino acids. Looked up from germline, CDR1 is MNHEY and CDR2 is SVGAGI. CDR3 loop: CASSSGTGGRKLFF. In DNA form, the CDR3 reads TGTGCCAGCAGTTCCGGGACAGGGGGCCGAAAACTGTTTTTT.

In regard to this clonotype: A read error may explain this, as a much larger clone is one base away. J is TRBJ2-4 and V is TRBV6-6; 8 bases are a match to TRBD2. CDR1 and CDR2 (germline): MNHNY, SVGAGI (reference sequence). The CDR3 consists of 17 residues. CDR3 nucleotide sequence: TGTGCCAGCAGTTATCTGAAGCGGGAGAAAGCCAAAAACACTCAGTACTTC. As protein: CASSYLKREKAKNTQYF.

About this clonotype: A read error may produce the germline difference seen at one junction end. The CDR3 is CASSGRADTQYF. The CDR3 nucleotides are TGTGCCAGTAGTGGGAGGGCAGACACGCAGTATTTT. The rearrangement links TRBV11-3 to TRBJ2-3, with 7 bases matching TRBD2. The CDR3 runs to 12 residues. CDR1 SGHNT and CDR2 YENEEA come from the germline V gene.

Note on this clonotype: A much larger clone differs from this one at a single base, so this may be a read error. This chain uses TRBV12-3 or TRBV12-4 with TRBJ2-2, with TRBD2 matching 7 bases. The CDR3 covers 15 residues. The ends lost 5 bases at V and 8 bases at J; junction bases unmatched: 11. CDR3 protein: CASSEGAGVDGELFF. CDR3 bases: TGTGCCAGCAGTGAAGGTGCGGGAGTCGATGGGGAGCTGTTTTTT.

J is TRBJ2-3 and V is TRBV29-1, with TRBD2 as a possible D gene (6 bases). V lost 7 bases to trimming and J lost 2 bases, with 10 bases between them. Germline CDR1 and CDR2: SQVTM and ANQGSEA. The CDR3 covers 12 residues. Written as DNA, the CDR3 is TGCAGCGATAGCGGAAACACAGATACGCAGTATTTT. Protein: CSDSGNTDTQYF.

Notes on this clonotype: The junction and the germline gene differ at one end; a read error may be behind it. The J gene is TRBJ2-6, the V gene TRBV11-2; TRBD2 is a possible D gene (6 bases). Per germline, CDR1 SGHAT and CDR2 FQNNGV. This CDR3 is 18 amino acids long. CDR3: CASGLGAGPGSGANILTF. The CDR3 coding sequence is TGTGCCAGCGGCTTAGGGGCGGGGCCCGGCTCTGGGGCCAACATCCTGACTTTC.

This clonotype was counted once. A read error is possible here, since a much larger clone lies one base away. The chain joins TRBV10-3 to TRBJ2-7; tentative D call: TRBD1 (6 bases). V was clipped by 2 bases and J by 5 bases, with 16 bases between them. CDR1 and CDR2 from the germline V gene are ENHRY and SYGVKD. CDR3 length equals 15 residues. CDR3 in DNA: TGTGCCATCAGTGAGCCCGGGACAATCAACAACGAGCAGTACTTC. Translating it yields CAISEPGTINNEQYF.